A selection of T cell receptor beta chains follows, all from one sample in a study of lymphopenia after photon versus proton radiotherapy. Measured with immunoSEQ multiplex PCR; TCRdb has only the in-frame clones, and not every one. The table has about 70,000 clones, roughly 92% seen once. The sample was peripheral blood, taken from a patient treated with photon-based radiotherapy. These receptor sequences come from a woman aged 40-49 years with cholangiocarcinoma. Each CDR3 is given with its conserved first and last residue. The order of the fields is D gene, CDR3 length, clone size, V gene, J gene, CDR3 DNA, CDR3 protein. D genes are given only for firm matches. The size entry is marked missing in some rows and otherwise reads once, few, many or a size class.

d_call: TRBD1; cdr3_length: 15; clone_size: -; v_call: TRBV6-5; j_call: TRBJ1-5; cdr3_nt: TGTGCCAGCAGTTACGGCAGGGGGCGCGCTCAGCCCCAGCATTTT; cdr3_aa: CASSYGRGRAQPQHF
d_call: -; cdr3_length: 16; clone_size: -; v_call: TRBV9; j_call: TRBJ2-6; cdr3_nt: TGTGCCAGCAGCGTGCCGGGTCTCTCTGGGGCCAACGTCCTGACTTTC; cdr3_aa: CASSVPGLSGANVLTF
d_call: -; cdr3_length: 13; clone_size: -; v_call: TRBV27; j_call: TRBJ1-5; cdr3_nt: TGTGCCAGCAGTTTCAGGGAGGGTCAGCCCCAGCATTTT; cdr3_aa: CASSFREGQPQHF
d_call: TRBD1; cdr3_length: 15; clone_size: once; v_call: TRBV28; j_call: TRBJ1-2; cdr3_nt: TGTGCCAGCAGCAACCCAGGGGGAGCTCGCTATGGCTACACCTTC; cdr3_aa: CASSNPGGARYGYTF
d_call: -; cdr3_length: 14; clone_size: -; v_call: TRBV30; j_call: TRBJ2-7; cdr3_nt: TGTGCCTGGAGTGTCCGACTGGGCTCCTACGAGCAGTACTTC; cdr3_aa: CAWSVRLGSYEQYF
d_call: -; cdr3_length: 12; clone_size: -; v_call: TRBV2; j_call: TRBJ2-1; cdr3_nt: TGTGCCAGCACCCCGGGAAGGAATGAGCAGTTCTTC; cdr3_aa: CASTPGRNEQFF
d_call: -; cdr3_length: 13; clone_size: -; v_call: TRBV7-9; j_call: TRBJ1-1; cdr3_nt: TGTGCCAGCAGCTTAGCCGATGACACTGAAGCTTTCTTT; cdr3_aa: CASSLADDTEAFF
d_call: -; cdr3_length: 14; clone_size: once; v_call: TRBV28; j_call: TRBJ2-7; cdr3_nt: TGTGCCAGCAGTTTATCCGGCCTTTCCTACGAGCAGTACTTC; cdr3_aa: CASSLSGLSYEQYF
d_call: -; cdr3_length: 12; clone_size: -; v_call: TRBV28; j_call: TRBJ1-1; cdr3_nt: TGTGCCAGCCGGGACGTTGGCACTGAAGCTTTCTTT; cdr3_aa: CASRDVGTEAFF
d_call: -; cdr3_length: 15; clone_size: -; v_call: TRBV5-1; j_call: TRBJ1-2; cdr3_nt: TGCGCCAGCACCCAGGGTGTCAGTTCCAACTATGGCTACACCTTC; cdr3_aa: CASTQGVSSNYGYTF
d_call: -; cdr3_length: 11; clone_size: -; v_call: TRBV29-1; j_call: TRBJ2-5; cdr3_nt: TGCAGCGTTGAAGATCAAGAGACCCAGTACTTC; cdr3_aa: CSVEDQETQYF
d_call: -; cdr3_length: 14; clone_size: -; v_call: TRBV5-1; j_call: TRBJ1-1; cdr3_nt: TGCGCCAGCAGCTTGGGGACCGTGAACACTGAAGCTTTCTTT; cdr3_aa: CASSLGTVNTEAFF
d_call: TRBD1; cdr3_length: 14; clone_size: -; v_call: TRBV19; j_call: TRBJ1-1; cdr3_nt: TGTGCCAGTAGTATTACAGGGGCGGGCACTGAAGCTTTCTTT; cdr3_aa: CASSITGAGTEAFF
d_call: -; cdr3_length: 16; clone_size: -; v_call: TRBV5-6; j_call: TRBJ1-6; cdr3_nt: TGTGCCAGCAGCTTGTGGGCACCCTCTTCGAATTCACCCCTCCACTTT; cdr3_aa: CASSLWAPSSNSPLHF
d_call: -; cdr3_length: 13; clone_size: once; v_call: TRBV30; j_call: TRBJ1-1; cdr3_nt: TGTGCCTGGAGTGTACTCCGGACAGATGAAGCTTTCTTT; cdr3_aa: CAWSVLRTDEAFF
d_call: TRBD2; cdr3_length: 14; clone_size: -; v_call: TRBV5-1; j_call: TRBJ2-7; cdr3_nt: TGCGCCAGCAGTTTTTCGGGAGGGGGTAGCGAGCAGTACTTC; cdr3_aa: CASSFSGGGSEQYF
d_call: -; cdr3_length: 14; clone_size: once; v_call: TRBV5-1; j_call: TRBJ2-3; cdr3_nt: TGCGCCAGCAGCTTGGAAGACAGATTAGATACGCAGTATTTT; cdr3_aa: CASSLEDRLDTQYF
d_call: -; cdr3_length: 13; clone_size: -; v_call: TRBV7-8; j_call: TRBJ2-7; cdr3_nt: TGTGCCAGCAGTCCCGGGACATCCTACGAGCAGTACTTC; cdr3_aa: CASSPGTSYEQYF
d_call: TRBD2; cdr3_length: 13; clone_size: -; v_call: TRBV19; j_call: TRBJ2-1; cdr3_nt: TGTGCCAGTAGGCTTAGCGGGAGGGCTGAGCAGTTCTTC; cdr3_aa: CASRLSGRAEQFF
d_call: -; cdr3_length: 14; clone_size: -; v_call: TRBV6-5; j_call: TRBJ1-1; cdr3_nt: TGTGCCAGCACGCCCACGCAGTCCGACACTGAAGCTTTCTTT; cdr3_aa: CASTPTQSDTEAFF
d_call: TRBD2; cdr3_length: 14; clone_size: once; v_call: TRBV5-1; j_call: TRBJ2-3; cdr3_nt: TGCGCCAGCAGCCCCGGGGGGTGGCAAGATACGCAGTATTTT; cdr3_aa: CASSPGGWQDTQYF
d_call: TRBD2; cdr3_length: 14; clone_size: -; v_call: TRBV11-3; j_call: TRBJ2-1; cdr3_nt: TGTGCCAGCAGCCCCGGACTAGCGGTGAATGAGCAGTTCTTC; cdr3_aa: CASSPGLAVNEQFF